This T cell receptor beta chain was documented in a study of blood T cell repertoires in COVID-19. About the research overall: Some COVID-19 samples were acute and others convalescent; all came from the United States, Italy and Spain. Nucleic acid was either cDNA or gDNA, and it came from T cells, B-cell-depleted T cells, or PBMCs.

Per the study methods: Nucleated cell number was recorded as an estimate derived from reference gene primer amplification. The data were produced by immunoSEQ multiplex PCR, yet TCRdb's version contains in-frame clones alone and is incomplete. D and trimming were read from the DNA, whereas the V and J calls and clone size are those reported in that table. The profile shows under 300,000 clones, approximately 88% of them singletons. Comment on this clone: This sample includes further DNA sequences coding for the same CDR3.

V lost 3 bases and J lost 1, with 6 bases in between. The germline V gene encodes CDR1 LNHDA and CDR2 SQIVND (reference sequence). This CDR3 comprises 13 residues. The V gene is TRBV19, the J gene TRBJ1-1; the D is unclear. Sequencing used peripheral blood. The TCR was taken from a woman in her twenties or thirties with acute or convalescent COVID-19. CDR3 sequence: CASSISGNTEAFF. The CDR3 region has the DNA TGTGCCAGTAGTATCAGCGGGAACACTGAAGCTTTCTTT.